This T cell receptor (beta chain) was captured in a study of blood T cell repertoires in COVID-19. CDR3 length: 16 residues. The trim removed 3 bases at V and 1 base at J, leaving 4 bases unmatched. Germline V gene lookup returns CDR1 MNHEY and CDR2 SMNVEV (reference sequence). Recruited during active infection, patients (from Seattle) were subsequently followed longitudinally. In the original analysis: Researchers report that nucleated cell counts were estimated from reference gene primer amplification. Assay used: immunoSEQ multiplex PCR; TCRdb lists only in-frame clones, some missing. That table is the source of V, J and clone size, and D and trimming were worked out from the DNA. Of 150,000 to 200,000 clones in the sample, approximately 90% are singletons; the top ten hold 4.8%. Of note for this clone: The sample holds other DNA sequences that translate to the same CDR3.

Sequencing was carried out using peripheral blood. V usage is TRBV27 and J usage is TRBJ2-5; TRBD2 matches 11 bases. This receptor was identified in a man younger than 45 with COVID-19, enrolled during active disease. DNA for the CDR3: TGTGCCAGCAGTTTCTTTAGCGGGAGGGGCCAAGAGACCCAGTACTTC. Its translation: CASSFFSGRGQETQYF.